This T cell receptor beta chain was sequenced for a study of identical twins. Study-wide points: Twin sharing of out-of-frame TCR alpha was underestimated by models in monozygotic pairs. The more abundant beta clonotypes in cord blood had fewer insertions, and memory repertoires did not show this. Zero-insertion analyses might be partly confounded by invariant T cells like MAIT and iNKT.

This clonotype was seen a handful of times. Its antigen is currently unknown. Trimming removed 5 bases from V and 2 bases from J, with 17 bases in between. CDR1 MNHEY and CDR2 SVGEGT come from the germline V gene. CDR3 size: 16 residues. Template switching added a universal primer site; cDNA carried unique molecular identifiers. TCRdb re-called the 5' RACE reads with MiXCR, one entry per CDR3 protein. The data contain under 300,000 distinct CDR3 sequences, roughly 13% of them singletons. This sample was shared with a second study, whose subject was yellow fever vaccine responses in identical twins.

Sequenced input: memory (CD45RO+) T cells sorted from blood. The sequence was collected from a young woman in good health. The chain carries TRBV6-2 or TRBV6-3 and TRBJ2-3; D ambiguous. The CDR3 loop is CASSAYDGTPTDTQYF. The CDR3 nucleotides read TGTGCCAGCAGTGCCTATGACGGAACACCCACAGATACGCAGTATTTT.